Listed here is a single T cell receptor (beta chain). What it recognizes is unknown. A much larger clone differs from this one at a single base, so this may be a read error. TCRdb fed the PCR reads into MiXCR, producing one record per CDR3 protein. The sample records approximately 590,000 distinct CDR3 sequences, roughly 27% being singletons. The sample belongs to a study of molecular identifiers for immune sequencing clone quantification. Naive CD8 T cells were sorted, and the gate applied was CD8+CD4-CCR7+CD45RA+. General observations from the study: Spike-in Jurkat TCR RNA from a single cell reportedly registered among about a million naive cells.

Sequencing was done on a sample of naive CD8+ T cells from blood, with Jurkat cell RNA spiked in. The subset here: FACS-sorted CD8+CD4-CCR7+CD45RA+ naive T cells. This clonotype originated in a human donor in good health. Some libraries in this study had Jurkat cell RNA spiked in.

Written as DNA, the CDR3 is TGTGCCAGCTCACCACCGTCGGGGTCTCATCCAGATACGCGGTATTTT. Its translation is CASSPPSGSHPDTRYF. The chain uses TRBV18 and TRBJ2-3, with D tentatively TRBD2 (5 bases). The CDR3 consists of 16 residues. Germline loops: CDR1 KGHSH, CDR2 LQKENI. The full variable domain, in which reference TRBV18 and TRBJ2-3 provide the parts outside the CDR3, is NAGVMQNPRHLVRRRGQEARLRCSPMKGHSHVYWYRQLPEEGLKFMVYLQKENIIDESGMPKERFSAEFPKEGPSILRIQQVVRGDSAAYFCASSPPSGSHPDTRYFGPGTRLTVL.